The T cell receptor beta chain described here comes from a study of OX40 agonist ivuxolimab in advanced cancers. On the study more broadly: Patients were treated with intravenous ivuxolimab, dosed at 0.01 to 10 mg/kg and infused every 2 weeks. People in dose escalation had one of these cancers: hepatocellular carcinoma, melanoma, renal cell or head and neck cancer. Aged about 20 to 80 with a mean of 60 years, they were 75% to 85% male.

General study findings and limits: Some nonresponders additionally presented with little normalized T-cell clonal expansion.

Per the germline V gene, CDR1 is SGHRS and CDR2 is YFSETQ. Trimming pared 4 bases from V and 2 bases from J, leaving 15 bases between. The CDR3 spans 15 residues. Turning to this clone: What it recognizes is unknown.

The method was immunoSEQ multiplex PCR; TCRdb's version includes in-frame clones alone and lacks a portion of them. Of about 89,000 clones in the sample, 70% to 90% were seen once. The genes are TRBV5-1 and TRBJ1-2; tentative D call: TRBD1 (5 bases). Sample: CD4+ or CD8+ T cells sorted from blood, taken in a trial of the OX40 agonist ivuxolimab. The source is an adult with an advanced solid tumor such as melanoma, head and neck, liver or kidney cancer. CDR3 coding DNA: TGCGCCAGCAGCACCACTCCTCAGGGAAACTATGGCTACACCTTC. Encoded protein: CASSTTPQGNYGYTF.